The 32 T cell receptor beta chains below come from one sample, sequenced in a study of blood T cell repertoires in COVID-19 (dated by TCRdb to 2018 to 2020). Library preparation was by the immunoSEQ multiplex PCR assay. TCRdb's version of the immuneACCESS table is confined to in-frame rearrangements and falls short of the full clone set. An unresolved V gene accounts for under half of the shortfall where checked; the remainder is of unknown origin. Here the sample has about 150,000 clones; about four fifths occur a single time. Over 11% of the sample lies in the top ten. Sequenced input: peripheral blood. Receptor source: a woman of 80 years or more with acute or convalescent COVID-19.

The chain links TRBV29-1 to TRBJ1-1; 8 bases are shared with TRBD1. Germline CDR1 is SQVTM and CDR2 is ANQGSEA. There are 14 residues in the CDR3. V dropped 5 bases and J dropped 5; count of bases not matched to a gene: 10. The CDR3 sequence: CSVPTDRVETEAFF. In nucleotides, the CDR3 is TGCAGCGTTCCTACGGACAGGGTTGAAACTGAAGCTTTCTTT. Full variable domain (outside the CDR3, taken from reference TRBV29-1 and TRBJ1-1): SAVISQKPSRDICQRGTSLTIQCQVDSQVTMMFWYRQQPGQSLTLIATANQGSEATYESGFVIDKFPISRPNLTFSTLTVSNMSPEDSSIYLCSVPTDRVETEAFFGQGTRLTVV.

This clone was counted once. This chain joins TRBV3-1 (or the pseudogene TRBV3-2) and TRBJ2-1, with 7 bases that match TRBD2. The CDR3 covers 15 residues. With 4 bases clipped from V and 6 bases from J, the junction kept 9 bases outside the gene matches. Germline V CDR1 and CDR2: LGHDT, YNNKEL (reference sequence). The CDR3 DNA reads as TGTGCCAGCAGCCCCCGATTAGCGGGTGCCAATGAGCAGTTCTTC. Amino acids: CASSPRLAGANEQFF.

The chain is built from TRBV15 and TRBJ2-5; a weak D match, TRBD2 (5 bases). V was clipped by 6 bases and J by 0 bases, with 8 bases between them. The CDR3 has 13 residues. The germline CDR1 and CDR2 sequences are LNHNV and YYDKDF (reference sequence). The DNA for the CDR3 is TGTGCCACCAGTCCCGGGGACCAAGAGACCCAGTACTTC. Residues: CATSPGDQETQYF. Looking up the rest from reference TRBV15 and TRBJ2-5 gives the full variable domain: DAMVIQNPRYQVTQFGKPVTLSCSQTLNHNVMYWYQQKSSQAPKLLFHYYDKDFNNEADTPDNFQSRRPNTSFCFLDIRSPGLGDTAMYLCATSPGDQETQYFGPGTRLLVL.

The rearrangement uses TRBV7-3 and TRBJ2-2, with 7 positions matching TRBD1. Trimming took 1 base from V and 4 from J; bases not matched to a gene: 12. The CDR3 covers 18 residues. Germline V gives CDR1 SGHTA, CDR2 FQGTGA. In DNA, the CDR3 is TGTGCCAGCAGCTTAAGAGGGGGCCGACGGGGCGGCACCGGGGAGCTGTTTTTT. This sequence encodes CASSLRGGRRGGTGELFF. Drawing the rest from reference TRBV7-3 and TRBJ2-2, the complete variable domain is GAGVSQTPSNKVTEKGKYVELRCDPISGHTALYWYRQSLGQGPEFLIYFQGTGAADDSGLPNDRFFAVRPEGSVSTLKIQRTERGDSAVYLCASSLRGGRRGGTGELFFGEGSRLTVL.

The chain employs TRBV19 and TRBJ2-2; 7 positions match TRBD1. V trimming: 5 bases; J trimming: 0 bases; junction bases outside the gene matches: 9. Looked up from germline, CDR1 is LNHDA and CDR2 is SQIVND (reference sequence). The CDR3 covers 17 residues. CDR3: CASSLNSGTANTGELFF. The CDR3, as DNA: TGTGCCAGTAGTCTCAATTCCGGGACAGCGAACACCGGGGAGCTGTTTTTT.

This chain uses TRBV19 with TRBJ2-7; 8 bases map to TRBD2. Germline loops: CDR1 LNHDA, CDR2 SQIVND (reference sequence). The junction had 10 bases not matched to a gene; V was cut back by 6 bases and J by 6 bases. CDR3 length: 14 amino acids. The CDR3 reads CASSRAGEGIEQYF. As DNA, the CDR3 is TGTGCCAGTAGCCGAGCGGGAGAGGGGATCGAGCAGTACTTC. Using reference TRBV19 and TRBJ2-7 for the parts outside the CDR3, the full variable domain is DGGITQSPKYLFRKEGQNVTLSCEQNLNHDAMYWYRQDPGQGLRLIYYSQIVNDFQKGDIAEGYSVSREKKESFPLTVTSAQKNPTAFYLCASSRAGEGIEQYFGPGTRLTVT.

The chain links TRBV2 to TRBJ2-1, with D hard to call. The V end lost 4 bases, the J end lost 14 bases, and 15 bases lay between the germline ends. This CDR3 has 12 amino acids. Germline V lookup: CDR1 SNHLY, CDR2 FYNNEI. The CDR3 DNA follows: TGTGCCAGCAGTGTGGTAGCCGCTCTCGAGTTCTTC. Encoded protein: CASSVVAALEFF.

The chain couples TRBV5-1 to TRBJ1-2, with no clear D. V shed 0 bases and J shed 7 bases, with 7 bases lying between them. CDR3 length: 12 residues. Per germline, CDR1 SGHRS and CDR2 YFSETQ. In DNA, the CDR3 is TGCGCCAGCAGCTTGGCGGGTGGTGGCTACACCTTC. It codes for CASSLAGGGYTF. Using reference TRBV5-1 and TRBJ1-2 for the parts outside the CDR3, the full variable domain is KAGVTQTPRYLIKTRGQQVTLSCSPISGHRSVSWYQQTPGQGLQFLFEYFSETQRNKGNFPGRFSGRQFSNSRSEMNVSTLELGDSALYLCASSLAGGGYTFGSGTRLTVV.

The J gene is TRBJ2-3, the V gene TRBV11-3; TRBD2 is a possible D gene (6 bases). V was trimmed by 3 bases and J by 2 bases, leaving 9 bases between them. This CDR3 contains 14 residues. The germline V gene encodes CDR1 SGHNT and CDR2 YENEEA. In DNA form, the CDR3 reads TGTGCCAGCAGCTTCGGGGGAGTCACAGATACGCAGTATTTT. This encodes CASSFGGVTDTQYF.

V usage is TRBV7-9 and J usage is TRBJ2-3; D possibly corresponds to TRBD2 (5 bases). Trimming shortened V by 5 bases and J by 1 base, and 13 bases separated the two germline ends. The length of the CDR3 is 15 residues. CDR1 and CDR2 from the germline V gene are SEHNR and FQNEAQ (reference sequence). The CDR3 is CASSTSGLGTDTQYF. The CDR3 DNA reads as TGTGCCAGCAGCACCTCTGGACTTGGCACAGATACGCAGTATTTT.

The chain is built from TRBV4-1 and TRBJ2-1; D gene unclear. This CDR3 contains 15 residues. Deletions cut 1 base from V and 9 bases from J, with 16 bases between. Germline V gives CDR1 MGHRA, CDR2 YSYEKL. The CDR3 reads CASSQASYVGREQFF. The CDR3 region has the DNA TGCGCCAGCAGCCAAGCTTCCTACGTGGGCCGTGAGCAGTTCTTC.

The CDR3 bases are TGTGCCAGCAGCCGGGGACTAGCGGGAGGGGAGCAGTTCTTC. This translates into CASSRGLAGGEQFF. This chain joins TRBV7-3 and TRBJ2-1, with 16 nucleotides matching TRBD2. The CDR3 contains 14 residues. From germline, CDR1 is SGHTA and CDR2 FQGTGA. The V gene end was trimmed by 5 bases and the J gene end by 10 bases; junction bases not matched to a gene: 2. The complete variable domain, with remaining parts taken from reference TRBV7-3 and TRBJ2-1, reads GAGVSQTPSNKVTEKGKYVELRCDPISGHTALYWYRQSLGQGPEFLIYFQGTGAADDSGLPNDRFFAVRPEGSVSTLKIQRTERGDSAVYLCASSRGLAGGEQFFGPGTRLTVL.

This chain links TRBV10-2 with TRBJ1-5; the match to TRBD1 covers 11 bases. This CDR3 region has 13 residues. Per germline, CDR1 WSHSY and CDR2 SAAADI. Trimming took 10 bases from V and 3 from J; bases not matched to a gene: 2. CDR3 protein: CAIGQGANQPQHF. The CDR3 DNA reads TGCGCCATTGGACAGGGGGCCAATCAGCCCCAGCATTTT.

This clone was recorded once. J is TRBJ1-2 and V is TRBV11-2, with D maybe TRBD1 (6 bases). Germline V CDR1 and CDR2: SGHAT, FQNNGV. V was trimmed by 1 base and J by 6 bases, leaving 9 bases between them. CDR3 length equals 13 residues. The chain's CDR3 is CASSLGQGNGYTF. The CDR3 nucleotides are TGTGCCAGCAGCTTAGGCCAGGGGAATGGCTACACCTTC.

This chain uses TRBV28 with TRBJ2-7; 9 bases map to TRBD1. Germline V CDR1 and CDR2: MDHEN, SYDVKM. Trimming cost V 5 bases and J 3 bases; bases outside gene matches: 11. This CDR3 contains 16 residues. The chain's CDR3 is CASSQYPPGQGYEQYF. The CDR3 DNA sequence: TGTGCCAGCAGTCAGTATCCCCCGGGACAGGGCTACGAGCAGTACTTC.

The rearrangement joins TRBV29-1 to TRBJ2-1; the D gene is possibly TRBD2 (6 bases). V gave up 3 bases and J gave up 1 base, with 13 bases separating them. CDR3 length equals 15 residues. CDR1 is SQVTM and CDR2 is ANQGSEA in the germline V gene. The chain's CDR3 is CSVDLAGLSYNEQFF. CDR3 in DNA: TGCAGCGTTGATTTGGCGGGGCTATCCTACAATGAGCAGTTCTTC.

The gene calls are TRBV28 and TRBJ1-1; 9 bases agree with TRBD1. The trim removed 4 bases at V and 2 bases at J, leaving 8 bases unmatched. This CDR3 is 16 amino acids long. Germline V gene data show CDR1 as MDHEN and CDR2 as SYDVKM. CDR3: CASSSVTGGFNTEAFF. In nucleotides, the CDR3 is TGTGCCAGCAGTTCGGTGACAGGGGGATTTAACACTGAAGCTTTCTTT.

The table lists this clone with a count of one. This chain connects TRBV5-1 to TRBJ2-7; TRBD1 aligns across 8 bases. The CDR3 spans 15 residues. Germline V gene sequence: CDR1 SGHRS, CDR2 YFSETQ. J gave up 2 bases and V 4 bases, and 8 bases lay outside the gene matches. The CDR3 region is CASSKTGQGPYEQYF. For the CDR3, the DNA is TGCGCCAGCAGCAAAACTGGACAGGGCCCCTACGAGCAGTACTTC.

The rearrangement uses TRBV5-6 and TRBJ1-4; maybe TRBD1 (6 bases). V shed 3 bases and J shed 2 bases, with 11 bases lying between them. This CDR3 is built from 15 residues. CDR1 and CDR2 from the germline V gene are SGHDT and YYEEEE. The CDR3 region is CASSSPRGTNEKLFF. Here the CDR3 DNA reads TGTGCCAGCAGCTCACCCAGGGGCACTAATGAAAAACTGTTTTTT.

This clone was counted a single time. The J gene is TRBJ2-2, the V gene TRBV5-1; 9 bases map to TRBD1. This CDR3 has 15 amino acids. The V gene's germline CDR1 is SGHRS and CDR2 YFSETQ. V gave up 6 bases and J gave up 7 bases; unmatched junction bases: 10. CDR3 DNA sequence: TGCGCCAGCAATCCGGGACAGGGTTCGAACGGGGAGCTGTTTTTT. This encodes CASNPGQGSNGELFF.

DNA for the CDR3: TGCGCCAGCAGCCAAAACGACAGGGGTTGGGGTGAAAAACTGTTTTTT. Residues: CASSQNDRGWGEKLFF. The chain combines TRBV4-1 with TRBJ1-4; 8 bases line up with TRBD1. With 2 bases clipped from V and 7 bases from J, the junction kept 9 bases outside the gene matches. The CDR3 extends over 16 amino acids. Germline CDR1 is MGHRA and CDR2 is YSYEKL.

This sequence joins TRBV13 and TRBJ1-2; D is ambiguous. Per the germline V gene, CDR1 is PRHDT and CDR2 is FYEKMQ (reference sequence). V shed 0 bases and J shed 5 bases, with 10 bases lying between them. This CDR3 region has 14 residues. CDR3 DNA: TGTGCCAGCAGCTTAGGCCTAAATGAATATGGCTACACCTTC. It specifies CASSLGLNEYGYTF.

The rearrangement links TRBV28 to TRBJ1-1, with 9 nucleotides matching TRBD1. After removal of 6 bases from V and 5 bases from J, the junction contained 13 bases not matched to a gene. The CDR3 length is 16 residues. The germline gives CDR1 MDHEN, CDR2 SYDVKM. The CDR3: CASRQTGGFEGTEAFF. CDR3 sequence (DNA): TGTGCCAGCAGGCAGACAGGGGGGTTCGAAGGGACTGAAGCTTTCTTT.

The chain combines TRBV18 with TRBJ1-4; D not certain. Deletions cut 6 bases from V and 5 bases from J, with 19 bases between. Germline V gene data show CDR1 as KGHSH and CDR2 as LQKENI. CDR3 length: 16 amino acids. This chain's CDR3 is CASSSGPGLLNEKLFF. DNA for the CDR3: TGTGCCAGCTCGTCAGGACCCGGACTGTTGAATGAAAAACTGTTTTTT. Full variable domain (rest looked up from reference TRBV18 and TRBJ1-4): NAGVMQNPRHLVRRRGQEARLRCSPMKGHSHVYWYRQLPEEGLKFMVYLQKENIIDESGMPKERFSAEFPKEGPSILRIQQVVRGDSAAYFCASSSGPGLLNEKLFFGSGTQLSVL.

This chain links TRBV11-2 with TRBJ2-1; the match to TRBD2 covers 13 bases. This CDR3 comprises 15 residues. V was pared by 5 bases and J by 8 bases, with 6 bases of the junction left unmatched. Germline assignment: CDR1 SGHAT and CDR2 FQNNGV. This chain's CDR3 is CASSPGLAGSDEQFF. CDR3 nucleotides: TGTGCCAGCAGCCCGGGACTAGCGGGAAGCGATGAGCAGTTCTTC.

The V and J genes are TRBV5-8 and TRBJ1-4; D perhaps matches TRBD1 (6 bases). The CDR3 is made up of 15 amino acids. From germline, CDR1 is SGHTS and CDR2 YDEGEE. The germline V and J ends were trimmed by 4 bases and 0 bases, with 10 bases remaining between them. The CDR3 protein is CASSIGQPTNEKLFF. The CDR3 region has the DNA TGTGCCAGCAGCATCGGACAGCCAACTAATGAAAAACTGTTTTTT.

This rearrangement joins TRBV18 to TRBJ2-2; possible D gene TRBD2, 6 bases. The CDR3 loop spans 14 amino acids. CDR1 KGHSH and CDR2 LQKENI come from the germline V gene. V lost 3 bases, J lost 5 bases, and 10 bases lay in between. The CDR3 is CASSPPSGTGELFF. CDR3 sequence (DNA): TGTGCCAGCTCACCCCCCAGCGGGACCGGGGAGCTGTTTTTT.

The genes are TRBV2 and TRBJ1-2; TRBD1 is a possible D gene (6 bases). The CDR3 loop spans 14 amino acids. Trimming took off 5 bases at V and 5 bases at J, with 15 bases between the two ends. Germline V gene data show CDR1 as SNHLY and CDR2 as FYNNEI. This chain's CDR3 is CASSPPGQIYGYTF. The CDR3 nucleotides read TGTGCCAGCAGTCCCCCGGGACAAATTTATGGCTACACCTTC.

The CDR3 spells CASSLPAGGLYEQYF. The CDR3 DNA reads as TGTGCCAGCAGCTTACCAGCGGGGGGCCTCTACGAGCAGTACTTC. The V and J genes are TRBV28 and TRBJ2-7; 9 nucleotides agree with TRBD2. The CDR3 consists of 15 residues. J was trimmed by 3 bases and V by 6 bases; bases with no gene match: 9. Germline V gene sequence: CDR1 MDHEN, CDR2 SYDVKM. Variable domain in full (rest from reference TRBV28 and TRBJ2-7): DVKVTQSSRYLVKRTGEKVFLECVQDMDHENMFWYRQDPGLGLRLIYFSYDVKMKEKGDIPEGYSVSREKKERFSLILESASTNQTSMYLCASSLPAGGLYEQYFGPGTRLTVT.

The genes are TRBV3-1 (or the pseudogene TRBV3-2) and TRBJ2-5, with TRBD2 matching 10 bases. The J segment lost 3 bases and the V segment lost 4 bases, leaving 5 bases of the junction unmatched. The CDR3 runs to 15 residues. In germline, CDR1 is LGHDT, CDR2 YNNKEL (reference sequence). The CDR3: CASSLGLAGEETQYF. The CDR3 region has the DNA TGTGCCAGCAGCCTTGGCCTAGCGGGAGAAGAGACCCAGTACTTC.

The V call is TRBV10-2, the J call TRBJ2-7, with D unclear. Germline V gene data show CDR1 as WSHSY and CDR2 as SAAADI. The V end was cut by 2 bases, the J end by 2 bases, with 13 bases between. The CDR3 has 15 amino acids. CDR3 DNA sequence: TGCGCCAGCAGTGAGGCAGTCAGGCCAACCTACGAGCAGTACTTC. Its translation is CASSEAVRPTYEQYF.

The chain carries TRBV28 and TRBJ2-7; D perhaps matches TRBD1 (7 bases). Trimming stripped 3 bases from V and 4 bases from J, with 16 bases between. Germline V CDR1 and CDR2: MDHEN, SYDVKM. This CDR3 is 15 amino acids long. The CDR3 loop reads CASSLPARGRYEQYF. The CDR3, as DNA: TGTGCCAGCAGTTTGCCCGCCAGGGGGAGGTACGAGCAGTACTTC.